This TCR beta chain was recovered during a study of vaccination and CD4 T cells after COVID-19. Study context: The control cultures got either a CEFX pool, an HIV-1 Nef pool, or no peptide at all.

With the Oncomine TCR Beta short-read assay, DNA from cultured CD4+ T cells was sequenced. From the PCR reads, TCRdb called clonotypes with MiXCR, one entry per CDR3 protein. Of just under 20,000 distinct CDR3 sequences in the sample, around 45% were seen once. In this sample, this clonotype turned up a few times. What it recognizes is unknown. Treatment described: roughly 10-day PBMC culture with coronavirus spike peptide pools or control peptides (ViraFEST assay). Specimen: CD4+ T cells from blood, cultured in vitro, collected before SARS-CoV-2 vaccination. This clonotype was obtained from a human donor who had recovered from COVID-19.

In DNA, the CDR3 is TGTGCCAGCAGTGACATACGGGCTAGCCCCCAGCATTTT. It specifies CASSDIRASPQHF. The chain combines TRBV6-1 with TRBJ1-5; D is uncertain. Germline lookup yields CDR1 MNHNS and CDR2 SASEGT. V lost 3 bases and J 10 bases, leaving 13 bases between the germline ends. CDR3 length: 13 amino acids.